Below, 28 T cell receptor beta chains from the same sample are listed, as sequenced in a study of spatial heterogeneity in lung cancer (dated by TCRdb to the late 2010s). To prepare the library, 5' RACE was applied. Sequencing took place on a NextSeq 500. TCRdb applied fastp at Q25 and MiXCR to the public reads, then kept only in-frame beta chains. CDR3 protein duplicates are merged, each entry listing the most common genes and DNA. This sample lists 7,000 to 8,000 distinct CDR3 sequences; over 6.5% were detected once. Together, the top ten hold more than 60% of the sample. Reading the label with the study, this specimen's time point is: sample taken at primary tumor resection. The input for sequencing was PBMCs, taken at surgery. The receptors come from a male donor with early-stage non-small cell lung cancer.

This clonotype was seen repeatedly, ten times or more. The V call is TRBV7-2, the J call TRBJ2-2; no reliable D call. The CDR3 is 16 residues long. The V end was cut by 5 bases, the J end by 8 bases, with 21 bases between. Germline V gene data show CDR1 as SGHTA and CDR2 as FQGNSA. This CDR3 reads CASSRNLDPSQGELFF. The DNA of the CDR3 is TGTGCCAGCAGCCGAAACCTGGACCCCTCTCAGGGGGAGCTGTTTTTT. The full variable domain, completed using reference TRBV7-2 and TRBJ2-2, is GAGVSQSPSNKVTEKGKDVELRCDPISGHTALYWYRQSLGQGLEFLIYFQGNSAPDKSGLPSDRFSAERTGGSVSTLTIQRTQQEDSAVYLCASSRNLDPSQGELFFGEGSRLTVL.

This clonotype was counted ten times or more. The chain carries TRBV15 and TRBJ2-1; a possible D gene is TRBD2 (5 bases). CDR3 size: 16 residues. Per germline, CDR1 LNHNV and CDR2 YYDKDF (reference sequence). The V gene lost 0 bases and the J gene lost 6 bases, with 15 bases spanning the gap. CDR3 sequence reads: CATSRDTGLPRNEQFF. The CDR3 DNA reads as TGTGCCACCAGCAGAGATACTGGACTCCCGCGCAATGAGCAGTTCTTC. The variable domain in full, completed from reference TRBV15 and TRBJ2-1, reads DAMVIQNPRYQVTQFGKPVTLSCSQTLNHNVMYWYQQKSSQAPKLLFHYYDKDFNNEADTPDNFQSRRPNTSFCFLDIRSPGLGDTAMYLCATSRDTGLPRNEQFFGPGTRLTVL.

This clonotype was recorded a few times. The genes are TRBV4-1 and TRBJ1-6, with D hard to call. The CDR3 runs to 14 residues. In germline, CDR1 is MGHRA, CDR2 YSYEKL. Trimming took off 4 bases at V and 10 bases at J, with 14 bases between the two ends. Written as DNA, the CDR3 is TGCGCCAGCAGCCTACAAGATGGAGCCTCACCCCTCCACTTT. Translation gives CASSLQDGASPLHF.

This clonotype was found many times. V and J are TRBV20-1 and TRBJ2-7; D perhaps matches TRBD1 (6 bases). Germline V lookup: CDR1 DFQATT, CDR2 SNEGSKA (reference sequence). Trimming cost V 2 bases and J 0 bases, with 8 bases left between them. The CDR3 is 13 amino acids. CDR3 in amino acids: CSARRDISYEQYV. The CDR3 DNA follows: TGCAGTGCTAGAAGGGACATCTCCTACGAGCAGTACGTC.

This clonotype was counted at least ten times. The J gene is TRBJ1-5, the V gene TRBV10-3, with no clear D. CDR1 and CDR2 (germline): ENHRY, SYGVKD. Trimming removed 2 bases at V and 7 bases at J, with 9 bases between. This CDR3 comprises 13 residues. As DNA, the CDR3 is TGTGCCATCAGTGAGGGCTTGGGGCAGCCCCAGCATTTT. Amino acids: CAISEGLGQPQHF.

The sample holds many counts of this clonotype. The rearrangement uses TRBV2 and TRBJ2-2; no firm D call. Trimming shortened V by 7 bases and J by 1 base, and 10 bases separated the two germline ends. This CDR3 comprises 14 residues. CDR1 is SNHLY and CDR2 is FYNNEI in the germline V gene. The CDR3 reads CASTLSENTGELFF. The CDR3 DNA sequence: TGTGCCAGCACCCTGTCTGAGAACACCGGGGAGCTGTTTTTT.

Ten or more counts support this clonotype. The rearrangement joins TRBV27 to TRBJ1-5; no definite D call. Per germline, CDR1 MNHEY and CDR2 SMNVEV (reference sequence). Between the trimmed V and J ends, which lost 5 bases and 11 bases, there was a span of 25 bases. The length of the CDR3 is 16 residues. This CDR3 reads CASSPRTSGNVKAQHF. CDR3 DNA: TGTGCCAGCAGTCCGCGGACTAGCGGGAACGTCAAGGCCCAGCATTTT.

This clonotype was picked up many times. This chain joins TRBV28 and TRBJ2-7; D is possibly TRBD1 (5 bases). The CDR3 is 13 residues long. The V end lost 3 bases, the J end lost 2 bases, and 8 bases lay between the germline ends. Germline loops: CDR1 MDHEN, CDR2 SYDVKM. CDR3 sequence (DNA): TGTGCCAGCAGTTTTACAGGAACCTACGAGCAGTACTTC. Translation: CASSFTGTYEQYF.

A few counts support this clonotype. This may stem from a read error, because a much larger clone lies one nucleotide away. The rearrangement uses TRBV7-6 and TRBJ2-6; D gene unclear. Germline V gene sequence: CDR1 SGHVS, CDR2 FNYEAQ. The CDR3 length is 18 residues. Here the CDR3 reads CASSQRHDPYSGTNVLTF. The DNA for the CDR3 is TGTGCCAGCAGCCAGAGGCACGATCCTTACTCTGGGACCAACGTCCTGACTTTC.

This clonotype showed up many times. V usage is TRBV5-1 and J usage is TRBJ1-2, with D tentatively TRBD1 (6 bases). The V end was cut by 0 bases, the J end by 4 bases, with 10 bases between. The CDR3 sequence is 14 residues long. Germline lookup yields CDR1 SGHRS and CDR2 YFSETQ. The CDR3: CASSLAGRGYGYTF. Here the CDR3 DNA reads TGCGCCAGCAGCTTGGCGGGCAGGGGCTATGGCTACACCTTC. Looking up the rest from reference TRBV5-1 and TRBJ1-2 gives the full variable domain: KAGVTQTPRYLIKTRGQQVTLSCSPISGHRSVSWYQQTPGQGLQFLFEYFSETQRNKGNFPGRFSGRQFSNSRSEMNVSTLELGDSALYLCASSLAGRGYGYTFGSGTRLTVV.

This clonotype came up many times. One end of the junction is discordant with germline, which a read error may explain. The gene calls are TRBV27 and TRBJ2-7; tentatively, D is TRBD2 (7 bases). The CDR3 runs to 16 residues. CDR1 is MNHEY and CDR2 is SMNVEV in the germline V gene (reference sequence). CDR3 in amino acids: CASRSLGGGHSNEQYF. The CDR3 DNA follows: TGTGCCAGCAGGTCACTGGGCGGGGGACACTCCAACGAGCAGTACTTC.

Many counts were recorded for this clonotype. The chain links TRBV28 to TRBJ2-7; D is unresolved. V dropped 4 bases and J dropped 0 bases, with 13 bases sitting between them. Per germline, CDR1 MDHEN and CDR2 SYDVKM. The CDR3 length is 15 residues. The CDR3 sequence: CASSSPGRSSYEQYV. The CDR3 DNA reads TGTGCCAGCAGTTCCCCAGGACGGTCCTCCTACGAGCAGTACGTC.

At least ten counts were recorded for this clonotype. The chain joins TRBV11-2 to TRBJ2-3; 10 bases agree with TRBD2. The CDR3 has 15 residues. Germline V CDR1 and CDR2: SGHAT, FQNNGV. J lost 5 bases, V lost 5 bases, and 7 bases had no gene match. CDR3 amino acids: CASSHTSGNRDTQYF. In nucleotides, the CDR3 is TGTGCCAGCAGCCACACTAGCGGGAATCGAGATACGCAGTATTTT. The full variable domain, in which reference TRBV11-2 and TRBJ2-3 provide the parts outside the CDR3, is EAGVAQSPRYKIIEKRQSVAFWCNPISGHATLYWYQQILGQGPKLLIQFQNNGVVDDSQLPKDRFSAERLKGVDSTLKIQPAKLEDSAVYLCASSHTSGNRDTQYFGPGTRLTVL.

The sample holds many counts of this clonotype. V gene TRBV5-5 combines with J gene TRBJ2-2, with D maybe TRBD2 (5 bases). The length of the CDR3 is 16 residues. CDR1 SGHKS and CDR2 YYEKEE come from the germline V gene (reference sequence). The ends were cut back, 2 bases at V and 4 bases at J, with 15 bases in the middle. The CDR3, as DNA: TGTGCCAGCAGCTTAGCCGAGAAGAGGGCCACCGGGGAGCTGTTTTTT. It specifies CASSLAEKRATGELFF.

This clonotype was counted ten times or more. The chain employs TRBV15 and TRBJ2-2; tentatively, D is TRBD1 or TRBD2 (6 bases each). The CDR3 covers 15 residues. V was trimmed by 0 bases and J by 6 bases, leaving 11 bases between them. Per germline, CDR1 LNHNV and CDR2 YYDKDF (reference sequence). The CDR3 DNA sequence: TGTGCCACCAGCAGAGATTACAGGGAGGCCGGGGAGCTGTTTTTT. Translating it yields CATSRDYREAGELFF.

This clonotype occurred many times. The chain couples TRBV5-1 to TRBJ2-1, with 9 bases matching TRBD1. Trimming cost V 6 bases and J 1 base; bases outside gene matches: 8. The CDR3 loop spans 16 amino acids. Germline lookup yields CDR1 SGHRS and CDR2 YFSETQ. CDR3 amino acids: CASTGTGTGSYNEQFF. The CDR3 coding sequence is TGCGCCAGCACCGGAACCGGGACAGGGTCCTACAATGAGCAGTTCTTC.

This clonotype was seen ten or more times. The rearrangement joins TRBV18 to TRBJ1-4, with TRBD1 identical over 10 bases. This CDR3 has 14 residues. The J segment lost 6 bases and the V segment lost 5 bases, leaving 3 bases of the junction unmatched. Looked up from germline, CDR1 is KGHSH and CDR2 is LQKENI. The CDR3 loop is CASSSGTGDEKLFF. CDR3 DNA: TGTGCCAGCTCATCTGGGACAGGGGATGAAAAACTGTTTTTT.

This clonotype was seen at least ten times. The J gene is TRBJ2-5, the V gene TRBV28; 8 positions agree with TRBD1. CDR1 MDHEN and CDR2 SYDVKM come from the germline V gene. The CDR3 spans 20 residues. J gave up 1 base and V 6 bases, and 22 bases lay outside the gene matches. The chain's CDR3 is CASSPLLDRERAKPQETQYF. CDR3 coding DNA: TGTGCCAGCAGCCCCCTCTTGGACAGGGAAAGGGCAAAGCCCCAAGAGACCCAGTACTTC.

This clonotype was seen at least ten times. The chain couples TRBV28 to TRBJ1-1; no definite D call. CDR1 MDHEN and CDR2 SYDVKM come from the germline V gene. Trimming stripped 2 bases from V and 1 base from J, with 8 bases between. This CDR3 is 14 amino acids long. The CDR3 region is CASSLPDRNTEAFF. CDR3 DNA: TGTGCCAGCAGTTTACCAGACCGGAACACTGAAGCTTTCTTT. Based on the CDR3 plus reference TRBV28 and TRBJ1-1, the full variable domain is DVKVTQSSRYLVKRTGEKVFLECVQDMDHENMFWYRQDPGLGLRLIYFSYDVKMKEKGDIPEGYSVSREKKERFSLILESASTNQTSMYLCASSLPDRNTEAFFGQGTRLTVV.

There are many counts of this clonotype. The chain combines TRBV5-1 with TRBJ2-2; TRBD1 aligns across 7 bases. This CDR3 is 16 amino acids long. CDR1 is SGHRS and CDR2 is YFSETQ in the germline V gene. The junction had 8 bases not matched to a gene; V was cut back by 0 bases and J by 6 bases. The CDR3 sequence is CASSLEAGGSSGELFF. The CDR3 nucleotides are TGCGCCAGCAGCTTGGAGGCAGGGGGTTCTTCCGGGGAGCTGTTTTTT.

The genes are TRBV27 and TRBJ1-6; D is possibly TRBD1 (6 bases). The germline V gene has CDR1 MNHEY and CDR2 SMNVEV (reference sequence). Trimming stripped 5 bases from V and 8 bases from J, with 16 bases between. This CDR3 is 15 amino acids long. The CDR3 DNA sequence: TGTGCCAGCAGTCCCCGACAGGATTATTATTCACCCCTCCACTTT. Translated: CASSPRQDYYSPLHF.

The CDR3 bases are TGCAGTGCTCACCTAGAACTGGGGGCAAGGGGTGGCTACACCTTC. As protein: CSAHLELGARGGYTF. The chain has TRBV20-1 and TRBJ1-2; possible D gene TRBD1, 6 bases. V was trimmed by 5 bases and J by 7 bases, leaving 23 bases between them. CDR1 and CDR2 from the germline V gene are DFQATT and SNEGSKA (reference sequence). The CDR3 contains 15 residues.

This clonotype was seen at least ten times. The genes are TRBV29-1 and TRBJ2-1; 7 bases are shared with TRBD1. The CDR3 has 13 residues. In germline, CDR1 is SQVTM, CDR2 ANQGSEA. Trimming at V came to 0 bases and at J to 5 bases, leaving 1 base not matched to a gene. The chain's CDR3 is CSVEDQGDNEQFF. CDR3 nucleotide sequence: TGCAGCGTTGAAGATCAGGGGGACAATGAGCAGTTCTTC.

This clonotype was seen at least ten times. J is TRBJ1-1 and V is TRBV29-1, with D unresolved. The CDR3 contains 11 residues. Deletions cut 5 bases from V and 1 base from J, with 5 bases between. From germline, CDR1 is SQVTM and CDR2 ANQGSEA. CDR3 residues: CSVNPNTEAFF. The CDR3 DNA follows: TGCAGCGTTAACCCGAACACTGAAGCTTTCTTT.

This clonotype was seen repeatedly, ten times or more. The rearrangement links TRBV10-1 to TRBJ1-1; D possibly corresponds to TRBD1 (5 bases). This CDR3 is built from 14 residues. Trimming removed 4 bases from V and 0 bases from J, with 9 bases in between. CDR1 WNHNN and CDR2 SYGVQD come from the germline V gene (reference sequence). The CDR3 here is CASSGDPMNTEAFF. CDR3 DNA sequence: TGCGCCAGCAGTGGGGACCCCATGAACACTGAAGCTTTCTTT.

This clonotype was recorded many times. The CDR3 is CASSIGTGVYEEQYF. DNA of the CDR3: TGTGCCAGTAGTATTGGGACAGGGGTATACGAAGAGCAGTACTTC. This chain connects TRBV19 to TRBJ2-7, with 10 bases identical to TRBD1. The CDR3 is 15 residues long. The junction had 9 bases not matched to a gene; V was cut back by 3 bases and J by 7 bases. CDR1 and CDR2 from the germline V gene are LNHDA and SQIVND (reference sequence).

The sample holds many counts of this clonotype. The CDR3 DNA follows: TGTGCCAGTGCCGCACGGGCTAGTGAAAAACTGTTTTTT. Protein: CASAARASEKLFF. J is TRBJ1-4 and V is TRBV19; no definite D call. The CDR3 consists of 13 residues. V lost 8 bases and J lost 7, with 14 bases in between. CDR1 and CDR2 from the germline V gene are LNHDA and SQIVND (reference sequence). Full variable domain (outside the CDR3, taken from reference TRBV19 and TRBJ1-4): DGGITQSPKYLFRKEGQNVTLSCEQNLNHDAMYWYRQDPGQGLRLIYYSQIVNDFQKGDIAEGYSVSREKKESFPLTVTSAQKNPTAFYLCASAARASEKLFFGSGTQLSVL.

This clonotype has only a few counts. The V gene is TRBV7-2, the J gene TRBJ2-5; 8 bases align to TRBD2. V dropped 3 bases and J dropped 2; count of bases not matched to a gene: 8. This CDR3 is built from 16 residues. Germline V gene lookup returns CDR1 SGHTA and CDR2 FQGNSA. CDR3: CASSFWVAGKQETQYF. For the CDR3, the DNA is TGTGCCAGCAGCTTCTGGGTAGCGGGGAAACAAGAGACCCAGTACTTC.